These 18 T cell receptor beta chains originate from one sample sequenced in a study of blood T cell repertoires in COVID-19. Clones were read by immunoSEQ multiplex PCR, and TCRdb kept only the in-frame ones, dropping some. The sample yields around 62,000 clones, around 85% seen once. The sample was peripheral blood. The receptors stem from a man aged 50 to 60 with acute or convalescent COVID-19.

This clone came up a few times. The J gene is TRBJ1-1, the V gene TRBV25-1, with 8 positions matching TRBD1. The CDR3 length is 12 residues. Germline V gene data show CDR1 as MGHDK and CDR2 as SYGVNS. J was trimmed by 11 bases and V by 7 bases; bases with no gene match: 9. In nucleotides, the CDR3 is TGTGCCAGCACCCTCGGGACAGGAGCGGCTTTCTTT. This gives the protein CASTLGTGAAFF.

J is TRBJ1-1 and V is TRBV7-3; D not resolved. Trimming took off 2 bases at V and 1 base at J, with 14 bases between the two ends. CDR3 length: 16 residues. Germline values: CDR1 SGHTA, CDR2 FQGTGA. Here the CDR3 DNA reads TGTGCCAGCAGCTTATTCCGGGGATTGGAGAACACTGAAGCTTTCTTT. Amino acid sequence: CASSLFRGLENTEAFF.

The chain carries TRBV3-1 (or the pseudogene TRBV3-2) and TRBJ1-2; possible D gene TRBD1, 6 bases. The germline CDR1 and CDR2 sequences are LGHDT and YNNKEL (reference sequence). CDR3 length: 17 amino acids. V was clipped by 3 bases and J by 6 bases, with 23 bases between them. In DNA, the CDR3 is TGTGCCAGCAGCCAGCAAGGACAGCATCCCAGGCGTAATGGCTACACCTTC. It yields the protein CASSQQGQHPRRNGYTF.

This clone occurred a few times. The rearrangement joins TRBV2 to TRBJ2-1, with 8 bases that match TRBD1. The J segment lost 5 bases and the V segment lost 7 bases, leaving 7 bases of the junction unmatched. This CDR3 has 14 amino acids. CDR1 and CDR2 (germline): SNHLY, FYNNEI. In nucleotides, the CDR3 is TGTGCCAGCAATCGACAGGGGACCCACAATGAGCAGTTCTTC. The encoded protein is CASNRQGTHNEQFF.

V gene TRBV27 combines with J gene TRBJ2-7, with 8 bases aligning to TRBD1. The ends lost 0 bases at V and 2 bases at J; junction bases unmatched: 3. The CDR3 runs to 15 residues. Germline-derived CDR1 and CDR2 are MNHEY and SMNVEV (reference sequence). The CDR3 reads CASSLSGRGPYEQYF. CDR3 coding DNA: TGTGCCAGCAGTTTATCGGGCAGGGGGCCCTACGAGCAGTACTTC.

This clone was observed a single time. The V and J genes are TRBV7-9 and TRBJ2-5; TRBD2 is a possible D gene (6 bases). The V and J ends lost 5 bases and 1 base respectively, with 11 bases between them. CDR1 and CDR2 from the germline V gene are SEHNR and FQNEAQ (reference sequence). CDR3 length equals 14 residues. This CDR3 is CASSLREIQETQYF. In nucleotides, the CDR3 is TGTGCCAGCAGCCTCCGGGAGATCCAAGAGACCCAGTACTTC.

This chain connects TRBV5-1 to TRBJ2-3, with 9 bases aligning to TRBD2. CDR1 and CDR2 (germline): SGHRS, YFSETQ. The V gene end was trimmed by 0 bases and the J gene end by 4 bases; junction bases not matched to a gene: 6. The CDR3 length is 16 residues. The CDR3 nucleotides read TGCGCCAGCAGCTTGGCCTTTAGCGGGGGATCAGATACGCAGTATTTT. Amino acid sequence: CASSLAFSGGSDTQYF.

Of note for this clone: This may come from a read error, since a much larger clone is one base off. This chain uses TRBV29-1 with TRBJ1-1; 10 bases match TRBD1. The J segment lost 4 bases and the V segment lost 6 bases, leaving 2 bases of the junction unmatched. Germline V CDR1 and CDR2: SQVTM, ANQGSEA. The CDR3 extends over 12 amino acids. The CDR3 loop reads CSVRTGGTEAFF. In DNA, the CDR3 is TGCAGCGTCCGGACAGGGGGCACTGAAGCTTTCTTT.

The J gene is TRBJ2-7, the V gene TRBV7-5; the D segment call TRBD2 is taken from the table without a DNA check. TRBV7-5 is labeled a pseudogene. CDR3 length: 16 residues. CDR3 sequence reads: CARTLNPGRETYEQYF. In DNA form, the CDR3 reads TGTGCCAGAACCCTAAATCCGGGACGGGAGACCTACGAGCAGTACTTC.

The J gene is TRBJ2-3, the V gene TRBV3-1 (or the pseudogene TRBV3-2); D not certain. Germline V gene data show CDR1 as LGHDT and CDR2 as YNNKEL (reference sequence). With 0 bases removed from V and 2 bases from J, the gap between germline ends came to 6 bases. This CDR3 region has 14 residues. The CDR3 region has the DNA TGTGCCAGCAGCCAAGAATCCTTCACAGATACGCAGTATTTT. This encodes CASSQESFTDTQYF.

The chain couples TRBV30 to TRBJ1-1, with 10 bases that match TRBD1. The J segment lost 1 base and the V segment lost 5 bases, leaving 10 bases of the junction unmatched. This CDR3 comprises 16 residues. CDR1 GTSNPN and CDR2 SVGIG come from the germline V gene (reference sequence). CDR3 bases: TGTGCCTGGGGACACACGAGACAGGGGGCGAACACTGAAGCTTTCTTT. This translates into CAWGHTRQGANTEAFF.

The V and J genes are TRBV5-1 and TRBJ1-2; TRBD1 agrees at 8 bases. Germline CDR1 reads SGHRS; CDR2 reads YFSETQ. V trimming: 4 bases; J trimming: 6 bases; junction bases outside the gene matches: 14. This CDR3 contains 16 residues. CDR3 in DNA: TGCGCCAGCAGCCCAAGGACAGGGCAAGGGACGGATGGCTACACCTTC. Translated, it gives CASSPRTGQGTDGYTF.

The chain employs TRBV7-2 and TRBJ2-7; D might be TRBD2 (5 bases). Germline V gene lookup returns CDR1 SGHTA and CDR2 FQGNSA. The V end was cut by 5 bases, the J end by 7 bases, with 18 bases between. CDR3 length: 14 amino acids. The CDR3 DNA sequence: TGTGCCAGCAGCCAAACGGGGTCCGAAAGGGAGCAGTACTTC. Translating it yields CASSQTGSEREQYF. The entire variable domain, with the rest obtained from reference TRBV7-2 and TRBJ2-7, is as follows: GAGVSQSPSNKVTEKGKDVELRCDPISGHTALYWYRQSLGQGLEFLIYFQGNSAPDKSGLPSDRFSAERTGGSVSTLTIQRTQQEDSAVYLCASSQTGSEREQYFGPGTRLTVT.

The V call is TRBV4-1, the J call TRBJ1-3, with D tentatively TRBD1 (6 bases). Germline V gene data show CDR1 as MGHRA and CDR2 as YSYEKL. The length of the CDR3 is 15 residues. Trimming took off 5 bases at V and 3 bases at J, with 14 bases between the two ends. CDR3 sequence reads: CASSSTGTLGNTIYF. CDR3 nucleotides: TGCGCCAGCAGCTCGACCGGGACACTTGGAAACACCATATATTTT.

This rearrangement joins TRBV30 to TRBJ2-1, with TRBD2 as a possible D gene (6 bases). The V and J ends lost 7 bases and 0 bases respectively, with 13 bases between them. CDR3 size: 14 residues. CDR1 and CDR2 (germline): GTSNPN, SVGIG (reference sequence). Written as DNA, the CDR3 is TGTGCCTTTCGGGGGAAGTTCTCCTACAATGAGCAGTTCTTC. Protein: CAFRGKFSYNEQFF.

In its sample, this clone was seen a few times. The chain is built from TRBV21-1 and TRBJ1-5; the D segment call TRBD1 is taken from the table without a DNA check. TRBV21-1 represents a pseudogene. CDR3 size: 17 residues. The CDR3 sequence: CASSKAGPGMCNQPQHF. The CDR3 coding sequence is TGTGCCAGCAGCAAAGCTGGGCCAGGGATGTGTAATCAGCCCCAGCATTTT.

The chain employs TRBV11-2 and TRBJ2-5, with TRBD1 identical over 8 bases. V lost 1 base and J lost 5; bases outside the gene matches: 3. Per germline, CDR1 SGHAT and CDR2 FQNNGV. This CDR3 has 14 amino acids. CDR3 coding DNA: TGTGCCAGCAGCTTAGGGACAGGGAGGGAGACCCAGTACTTC. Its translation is CASSLGTGRETQYF.

The CDR3 bases are TGTGCCAGCAGCTTGGGAGGGGACAGGGAAGAGGAGACCCAGTACTTC. Encoded protein: CASSLGGDREEETQYF. V is TRBV5-4 and J is TRBJ2-5; TRBD1 agrees at 9 bases. The CDR3 runs to 16 residues. In germline, CDR1 is SGHNT, CDR2 YYREEE (reference sequence). The V and J ends lost 0 bases and 5 bases, in that order; junction bases with no gene match: 8.